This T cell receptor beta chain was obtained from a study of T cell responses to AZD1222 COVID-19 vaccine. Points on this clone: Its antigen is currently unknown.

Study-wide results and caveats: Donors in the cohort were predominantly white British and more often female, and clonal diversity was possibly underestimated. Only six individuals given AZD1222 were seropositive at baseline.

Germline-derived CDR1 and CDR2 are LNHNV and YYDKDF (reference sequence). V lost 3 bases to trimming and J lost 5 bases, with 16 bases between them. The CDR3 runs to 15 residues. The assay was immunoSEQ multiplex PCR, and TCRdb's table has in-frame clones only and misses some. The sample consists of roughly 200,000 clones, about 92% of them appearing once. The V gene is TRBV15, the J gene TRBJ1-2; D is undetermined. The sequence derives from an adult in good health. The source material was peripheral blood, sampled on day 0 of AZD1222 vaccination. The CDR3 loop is CATSSKTGGRYGYTF. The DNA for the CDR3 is TGTGCCACCAGCAGCAAAACGGGAGGAAGATATGGCTACACCTTC.